Listed here are 2 T cell receptor beta chains from one sample, sequenced in a study of blood T cell repertoires in COVID-19. Profiled with immunoSEQ multiplex PCR; TCRdb holds only in-frame clones, not every one. The data contain around 250,000 clones, about four fifths of them singletons. What was sequenced was peripheral blood. The receptors shown here come from a man over 45 with active or convalescent COVID-19.

This clone occurred once. The chain is built from TRBV6-6 and TRBJ2-1; 10 positions match TRBD1. V trimming: 5 bases; J trimming: 9 bases; junction bases outside the gene matches: 7. Germline-derived CDR1 and CDR2 are MNHNY and SVGAGI (reference sequence). CDR3 length: 14 residues. The CDR3 coding sequence is TGTGCCAGCAGTCGGGACAGGGGAAGCGGTGAGCAGTTCTTC. The encoded protein is CASSRDRGSGEQFF.

The V call is TRBV5-1, the J call TRBJ2-1; 9 bases map to TRBD2. Germline V gives CDR1 SGHRS, CDR2 YFSETQ. The CDR3 is 14 residues long. With V trimmed by 3 bases and J by 7 bases, 5 bases remained unmatched. In nucleotides, the CDR3 is TGCGCCAGCAGCTCCCCGGCGGGAGGGAATGAGCAGTTCTTC. Amino acids: CASSSPAGGNEQFF.